Detailed here is one T cell receptor (beta chain). Its antigen is still unknown. Base-call qualities are not available, and no considerably larger clone is one nucleotide away. Lymph node samples came from the axillary draining lymph nodes of breast cancer patients. The sample belongs to a study of breast tumors, draining lymph nodes, adjacent tissues (dated by TCRdb to the mid-2010s). For context, the study as a whole: TCR beta repertoires were compared across tumor, adjacent nontumor tissue and axillary lymph nodes obtained from breast cancer patients. The study aimed to assess the relationships and possible T-cell exchange between tumor, surrounding tissue and draining lymph node repertoires in human breast cancer. Overall results and qualifications from the work: Tumor T-cell repertoires showed less diversity than lymph node repertoires and more diversity than nontumor tissue repertoires, and tumor T-cell repertoires showed preferential V and J gene usage. The data were considered consistent with most tumor T cells being derived from the lymph node and subsequently expanding within tumor tissue. The conclusion that tumor T cells originate in lymph nodes was presented as consistent with a hypothesis rather than as directly demonstrated. In luminal-like breast cancer, tumor and nontumor tissue repertoires resembled each other significantly more than in basal-like breast cancer.

Sequencer: Illumina HiSeq 2000. TCR beta chain libraries were generated by multiplex PCR amplification. High-throughput sequencing was used to analyze the amplified TCR beta chain products. TCRdb handled the public reads itself, with Q25 trimming in fastp and clone calling in MiXCR, and kept productive beta chains. Identical CDR3 proteins give one entry, which carries the most common genes and DNA. The sample table contains approximately 210,000 distinct CDR3 sequences; only one count was recorded for 32% of them. Of the sample, 1.3% to 1.5% is held by the ten largest clones. Looking up the germline V gene (reference sequence) yields CDR1 MNHNY and CDR2 SVGAGI. V trim: 5 bases; J trim: 8 bases; unmatched bases: 13. Counted from cysteine to phenylalanine, this CDR3 has 16 amino acids. The CDR3 DNA has 48 bases and is translated from base 1.

Sequences were obtained from axillary lymph node tissue. The sequence was collected from a female donor with breast cancer. Some clones in this sample may be carry-over from other donors' samples. The sequence is built from TRBV6-6 and TRBJ2-1, with 9 bases in between that match TRBD2. Read as DNA, the sequence is TGTGCCAGCAGTCACCTCGGTAGCGGGAGTACCTATGAGCAGTTCTTC. Translated, this gives CASSHLGSGSTYEQFF.